This T cell receptor beta chain emerged from a study of OX40 agonist ivuxolimab in advanced cancers. Overall study context: Treatment of patients was with ivuxolimab, an agonistic anti-OX40 (CD134) antibody. Previous treatment with anti-PD-1, anti-PD-L1 or anti-CTLA-4 therapy was allowed; more than 35% had received some. Overall study results and limits: CD4+ T cells averaged fewer expanded clones than CD8+ T cells. CD4+ and CD8+ T cells in blood underwent clonal expansion by week 6 at 0.1 to 3.0 mg/kg.

On this clone itself: Antigen: not known.

TCRdb's copy holds only in-frame clones and misses some; the assay was immunoSEQ multiplex PCR. The data contain around 79,000 clones, about nine tenths of them singletons. The source of this sequence is an adult with an advanced solid tumor such as melanoma, head and neck, liver or kidney cancer. The starting material was CD4+ or CD8+ T cells sorted from blood, obtained in a trial of the OX40 agonist ivuxolimab.

The CDR3 here is CASTMGGASYGYTF. CDR3 nucleotide sequence: TGTGCCAGTACCATGGGAGGGGCCAGCTATGGCTACACCTTC. The chain has TRBV19 and TRBJ1-2, with D perhaps matching TRBD1 (5 bases). Deletions cut 7 bases from V and 4 bases from J, with 16 bases between. This CDR3 spans 14 amino acids. Germline CDR1 is LNHDA and CDR2 is SQIVND (reference sequence).